These 21 T cell receptor beta chains were all obtained from the same sample, sequenced in a study of blood T cell repertoires in COVID-19. Repertoires were generated with immunoSEQ multiplex PCR, while TCRdb's copy carries only in-frame clones and drops some. This sample has 360,000 or so clones; nearly 90% occur once, and the top ten carry 1.5% to 2%. Sequencing was performed on PBMCs or T cells enriched from blood (not recorded which). The receptors shown here come from a woman aged 25 to 39 who had recovered from COVID-19.

This rearrangement joins TRBV10-1 to TRBJ2-1, with 7 bases matching TRBD2. This CDR3 has 16 residues. Germline V gene lookup returns CDR1 WNHNN and CDR2 SYGVQD (reference sequence). V was clipped by 3 bases and J by 9 bases; unmatched bases: 14. The CDR3, as DNA: TGCGCCAGCAGTGACCCGAGCGGCGGGAGTCCTTTTGAGCAGTTCTTC. This encodes CASSDPSGGSPFEQFF.

The rearrangement joins TRBV15 to TRBJ2-7; a weak D match, TRBD2 (5 bases). V was shortened by 0 bases and J by 3 bases, with 12 bases between the two germline ends. The germline CDR1 and CDR2 sequences are LNHNV and YYDKDF (reference sequence). This CDR3 spans 15 amino acids. The CDR3 region has the DNA TGTGCCACCAGCAGAGATAACACGGGGAACTACGAGCAGTACTTC. It codes for CATSRDNTGNYEQYF.

The chain employs TRBV21-1 and TRBJ2-7; the table gives TRBD1 as D, unverified against the DNA. TRBV21-1 is an annotated pseudogene. CDR3 length equals 19 residues. In DNA, the CDR3 is TGTGCCAGCAGCAAAGTTCAGGGGCTGACACAAGGTACGGGCTACGAGCAGTACTTC. Its protein is CASSKVQGLTQGTGYEQYF.

The V and J genes are TRBV5-1 and TRBJ2-1; 8 nucleotides match TRBD1. The germline gives CDR1 SGHRS, CDR2 YFSETQ. V was pared by 4 bases and J by 4 bases, with 7 bases of the junction left unmatched. CDR3 size: 15 residues. This CDR3 reads CASSERQGTYNEQFF. The DNA of the CDR3 is TGCGCCAGCAGCGAACGACAGGGGACATACAATGAGCAGTTCTTC.

As for this clone: Other DNA sequences from this sample encode an identical CDR3 as well. The V and J genes are TRBV9 and TRBJ2-2; the D gene is possibly TRBD1 (6 bases). Trimming stripped 0 bases from V and 1 base from J, with 10 bases between. The germline CDR1 and CDR2 sequences are SGDLS and YYNGEE. The CDR3 is 16 amino acids. The CDR3 reads CASSVGGGRNTGELFF. CDR3 DNA sequence: TGTGCCAGCAGCGTAGGAGGGGGAAGGAACACCGGGGAGCTGTTTTTT.

The chain recombines TRBV6-6 with TRBJ2-7; the D is unclear. The CDR3 length is 12 residues. V was trimmed by 3 bases and J by 3 bases, leaving 6 bases between them. The germline V gene encodes CDR1 MNHNY and CDR2 SVGAGI (reference sequence). CDR3 nucleotides: TGTGCCAGCAGTTATTCCGTCTACGAGCAGTACTTC. Its translation is CASSYSVYEQYF.

V is TRBV21-1 and J is TRBJ1-5. TRBV21-1 is a listed pseudogene. The CDR3 totals 16 residues. DNA for the CDR3: TGTGCCAGCAGCAATGGGGGGGGTTATAGCAATCAGCCCCAGCATTTT. It codes for CASSNGGGYSNQPQHF.

This chain joins TRBV4-2 and TRBJ2-7; the D gene is possibly TRBD1 (5 bases). CDR1 LGHNA and CDR2 YNFKEQ come from the germline V gene. The V and J ends lost 5 bases and 1 base respectively, with 12 bases between them. CDR3 length: 14 amino acids. CDR3 coding DNA: TGTGCCAGCAGCGAAAGACAGCTTTCCTACGAGCAGTACTTC. The encoded protein is CASSERQLSYEQYF.

The J gene is TRBJ2-7, the V gene TRBV7-8; the match to TRBD1 covers 11 bases. CDR1 is SGHVS and CDR2 is FQNEAQ in the germline V gene. J gave up 4 bases and V 8 bases, and 1 base lay outside the gene matches. The CDR3 contains 12 residues. The CDR3, as DNA: TGTGCCAGCGGGGACAGGGGGTACGAGCAGTACTTC. This encodes CASGDRGYEQYF.

The chain carries TRBV6-4 and TRBJ1-2; TRBD1 matches at 8 bases. This CDR3 is 13 amino acids long. The germline V gene encodes CDR1 MRHNA and CDR2 SNTAGT. J gave up 4 bases and V 6 bases, and 4 bases lay outside the gene matches. The CDR3 here is CASSRTGGYGYTF. The DNA for the CDR3 is TGTGCCAGCAGCCGAACAGGGGGCTATGGCTACACCTTC.

The chain joins TRBV2 to TRBJ2-3, with TRBD2 identical over 7 bases. Germline assignment: CDR1 SNHLY and CDR2 FYNNEI. With 4 bases clipped from V and 2 bases from J, the junction kept 6 bases outside the gene matches. This CDR3 contains 15 residues. The CDR3 loop reads CASSGAGEITDTQYF. In DNA, the CDR3 is TGTGCCAGCAGTGGGGCGGGGGAAATCACAGATACGCAGTATTTT.

The CDR3 DNA sequence: TGCGCCAGCAGCCAAGCCGGGGGTTCCTACAATGAGCAGTTCTTC. It is translated as CASSQAGGSYNEQFF. This sequence joins TRBV4-1 and TRBJ2-1; maybe TRBD2 (6 bases). Looked up from germline, CDR1 is MGHRA and CDR2 is YSYEKL. Trimming cost V 1 base and J 1 base, with 8 bases left between them. CDR3 length: 15 residues.

The chain has TRBV11-2 and TRBJ1-5; D is possibly TRBD1 (6 bases). CDR3 length: 15 amino acids. The V end lost 0 bases, the J end lost 11 bases, and 17 bases lay between the germline ends. Germline CDR1 is SGHAT and CDR2 is FQNNGV. The CDR3 loop is CASSLDTGEGETQHF. CDR3 coding DNA: TGTGCCAGCAGCTTAGATACAGGTGAGGGGGAGACCCAGCATTTT.

V and J are TRBV20-1 and TRBJ1-2; D is perhaps TRBD1 (6 bases). The V gene lost 3 bases and the J gene lost 7 bases, with 15 bases spanning the gap. The CDR3 totals 13 residues. From germline, CDR1 is DFQATT and CDR2 SNEGSKA (reference sequence). The chain's CDR3 is CSASLFQGSGYTF. In DNA, the CDR3 is TGCAGTGCTAGTTTATTCCAGGGGAGTGGCTACACCTTC.

The chain has TRBV4-2 and TRBJ2-1; the match to TRBD2 covers 13 bases. Germline values: CDR1 LGHNA, CDR2 YNFKEQ. The CDR3 loop spans 16 amino acids. Unmatched junction bases numbered 1, after V lost 0 bases and J lost 5 bases. Here the CDR3 reads CASSQETSGRHNEQFF. As DNA, the CDR3 is TGTGCCAGCAGCCAAGAGACTAGCGGGAGGCACAATGAGCAGTTCTTC.

V and J are TRBV27 and TRBJ2-2, with a possible D match to TRBD2 (5 bases). Trimming removed 7 bases from V and 6 bases from J, with 9 bases in between. Germline V CDR1 and CDR2: MNHEY, SMNVEV (reference sequence). The CDR3 consists of 12 residues. This CDR3 reads CASTEGAGELFF. The CDR3 DNA follows: TGTGCCAGCACAGAGGGTGCCGGGGAGCTGTTTTTT.

The chain employs TRBV27 and TRBJ2-3; 10 positions match TRBD2. Looked up from germline, CDR1 is MNHEY and CDR2 is SMNVEV (reference sequence). The V and J ends lost 3 bases and 4 bases, in that order; junction bases with no gene match: 1. This CDR3 is 14 amino acids long. The CDR3 spells CASSFSGRPDTQYF. CDR3 bases: TGTGCCAGCAGTTTTAGCGGGAGGCCAGATACGCAGTATTTT.

The chain uses TRBV5-6 and TRBJ2-2, with D uncertain. V shed 0 bases and J shed 9 bases, with 9 bases lying between them. The CDR3 totals 13 residues. Germline V gene sequence: CDR1 SGHDT, CDR2 YYEEEE. The CDR3 DNA is TGTGCCAGCAGCTTGGGGGCGAGCTGGGAGCTGTTTTTT. Translation: CASSLGASWELFF.

CDR3 bases: TGCAGCGTTACCATATTGGACAGGGGGCGCCTCTATGGCTACACCTTC. Encoded protein: CSVTILDRGRLYGYTF. The chain has TRBV29-1 and TRBJ1-2, with 11 bases that match TRBD1. J gave up 4 bases and V 5 bases, and 12 bases lay outside the gene matches. This CDR3 is built from 16 residues. Looked up from germline, CDR1 is SQVTM and CDR2 is ANQGSEA.

Concerning this clone itself: This specimen includes other DNA sequences encoding the same CDR3. The V call is TRBV5-1, the J call TRBJ1-1; 8 bases map to TRBD1. Germline V gives CDR1 SGHRS, CDR2 YFSETQ. The V and J ends lost 2 bases and 5 bases, in that order; junction bases with no gene match: 5. The CDR3 consists of 14 residues. Here the CDR3 DNA reads TGCGCCAGCAGCTTCGGACAGGGAAGAACTGAAGCTTTCTTT. Translating gives CASSFGQGRTEAFF.

In nucleotides, the CDR3 is TGTGCCAGCAGCTCAGAACTAGCGGCAAACTACGAGCAGTACTTC. It encodes CASSSELAANYEQYF. The J gene is TRBJ2-7, the V gene TRBV7-8; 8 bases align to TRBD2. Germline V lookup: CDR1 SGHVS, CDR2 FQNEAQ. The CDR3 loop spans 15 amino acids. V gave up 4 bases and J gave up 3 bases; unmatched junction bases: 8.